The 13 T cell receptor beta chains given below trace back to one sample, sequenced in a study of STAT5B mutations in CD4+ large granular lymphocyte leukemia. TCRdb's table, derived via immunoSEQ multiplex PCR, lists solely in-frame clones and lacks some. The sample has about 33,000 clones; roughly 80% are singletons. The sample taken for sequencing was CD4+ T cells from blood buffy coats. The receptors were sampled from a human donor in good health.

This chain connects TRBV27 to TRBJ2-7; D is uncertain. Trimming took 3 bases from V and 5 from J, leaving 2 bases between them. Germline values: CDR1 MNHEY, CDR2 SMNVEV (reference sequence). This CDR3 comprises 10 residues. The DNA of the CDR3 is TGTGCCAGCAGTTTCCACGAGCAGTACTTC. It specifies CASSFHEQYF.

This chain uses TRBV2 with TRBJ2-1; TRBD1 matches 8 bases. V dropped 4 bases and J dropped 2; count of bases not matched to a gene: 7. Germline V CDR1 and CDR2: SNHLY, FYNNEI. CDR3 length: 16 residues. Here the CDR3 reads CASSAAGTGTYNEQFF. The DNA of the CDR3 is TGTGCCAGCAGTGCCGCCGGGACAGGTACCTACAATGAGCAGTTCTTC. The full variable domain, with the rest looked up from reference TRBV2 and TRBJ2-1, is EPEVTQTPSHQVTQMGQEVILRCVPISNHLYFYWYRQILGQKVEFLVSFYNNEISEKSEIFDDQFSVERPDGSNFTLKIRSTKLEDSAMYFCASSAAGTGTYNEQFFGPGTRLTVL.

This clone was seen only a few times. The chain is built from TRBV28 and TRBJ1-5; 10 nucleotides align to TRBD1. CDR3 length: 16 residues. Germline values: CDR1 MDHEN, CDR2 SYDVKM. V lost 5 bases to trimming and J lost 7 bases; unmatched junction nucleotides: 11. The CDR3: CASSIMTGTGEQPQHF. CDR3 in DNA: TGTGCCAGCAGTATTATGACCGGGACAGGGGAGCAGCCCCAGCATTTT.

V gene TRBV7-2 combines with J gene TRBJ2-1; D may be TRBD2 (6 bases). CDR1 and CDR2 (germline): SGHTA, FQGNSA. The CDR3 contains 13 residues. The germline V and J ends were trimmed by 2 bases and 9 bases, with 11 bases remaining between them. The DNA for the CDR3 is TGTGCCAGCAGCTTACGGGACTTGGGTGAGCAGTTCTTC. Translated: CASSLRDLGEQFF.

There are a few counts of this clone. CDR3 coding DNA: TGCGCCAGCAGCCAAGACGGGAGCCAGCCCCAGCATTTT. Translated, it gives CASSQDGSQPQHF. The chain carries TRBV4-3 and TRBJ1-5; D is ambiguous. Trimming shortened V by 0 bases and J by 7 bases, and 7 bases separated the two germline ends. CDR3 size: 13 residues. Germline V gene data show CDR1 as LGHNA and CDR2 as YSLEER.

The rearrangement links TRBV10-1 to TRBJ1-1, with TRBD1 matching 10 bases. Unmatched junction bases numbered 7, after V lost 0 bases and J lost 6 bases. Germline V gene lookup returns CDR1 WNHNN and CDR2 SYGVQD (reference sequence). This CDR3 has 16 residues. The CDR3 nucleotides are TGCGCCAGCAGTGAGTCGAGGGGGACAGGGGACCCTGAAGCTTTCTTT. It translates to CASSESRGTGDPEAFF.

V gene TRBV28 combines with J gene TRBJ2-5; D unclear. V dropped 6 bases and J dropped 0 bases, with 5 bases sitting between them. The CDR3 runs 12 residues. Germline V gene data show CDR1 as MDHEN and CDR2 as SYDVKM. The DNA of the CDR3 is TGTGCCAGCAGCGTGTACCAAGAGACCCAGTACTTC. Translation: CASSVYQETQYF. Together with reference TRBV28 and TRBJ2-5, the CDR3 gives the full variable domain: DVKVTQSSRYLVKRTGEKVFLECVQDMDHENMFWYRQDPGLGLRLIYFSYDVKMKEKGDIPEGYSVSREKKERFSLILESASTNQTSMYLCASSVYQETQYFGPGTRLLVL.

The rearrangement links TRBV7-2 to TRBJ2-7; 10 nucleotides align to TRBD2. Germline V gene sequence: CDR1 SGHTA, CDR2 FQGNSA. The CDR3 covers 14 residues. The trim removed 4 bases at V and 6 bases at J, leaving 6 bases unmatched. CDR3 in DNA: TGTGCCAGCAGCTGGGGGCTAGCGGGAGTCGAGCAGTACTTC. It specifies CASSWGLAGVEQYF.

The genes are TRBV5-1 and TRBJ2-1; D remains unclear. V shed 0 bases and J shed 0 bases, with 7 bases lying between them. CDR1 and CDR2 (germline): SGHRS, YFSETQ. The CDR3 is 15 amino acids. CDR3 nucleotide sequence: TGCGCCAGCAGCTTGGTACAAAACTCCTACAATGAGCAGTTCTTC. The encoded protein is CASSLVQNSYNEQFF. The full variable domain, its missing parts supplied by reference TRBV5-1 and TRBJ2-1, is KAGVTQTPRYLIKTRGQQVTLSCSPISGHRSVSWYQQTPGQGLQFLFEYFSETQRNKGNFPGRFSGRQFSNSRSEMNVSTLELGDSALYLCASSLVQNSYNEQFFGPGTRLTVL.

The chain carries TRBV30 and TRBJ1-1; D unclear. Per the germline V gene, CDR1 is GTSNPN and CDR2 is SVGIG (reference sequence). V lost 2 bases and J lost 0, with 7 bases in between. The CDR3 runs 13 residues. The DNA for the CDR3 is TGTGCCTGGAGTTTGGAAGTGAACACTGAAGCTTTCTTT. Residues: CAWSLEVNTEAFF. Filled out from reference TRBV30 and TRBJ1-1, the complete variable domain reads SQTIHQWPATLVQPVGSPLSLECTVEGTSNPNLYWYRQAAGRGLQLLFYSVGIGQISSEVPQNLSASRPQDRQFILSSKKLLLSDSGFYLCAWSLEVNTEAFFGQGTRLTVV.

For the CDR3, the DNA is TGTGCCAGCACCTATTTACAGTCAACCGGGGAGCTGTTTTTT. Protein: CASTYLQSTGELFF. This chain connects TRBV2 to TRBJ2-2, with D uncertain. Germline V CDR1 and CDR2: SNHLY, FYNNEI. Trimming removed 7 bases at V and 5 bases at J, with 14 bases between. This CDR3 comprises 14 residues.

The chain recombines TRBV19 with TRBJ1-2; D is perhaps TRBD1 (5 bases). The CDR3 consists of 13 residues. V was trimmed by 5 bases and J by 4 bases, leaving 11 bases between them. Germline V lookup: CDR1 LNHDA, CDR2 SQIVND (reference sequence). The CDR3 region is CASSPTRGYGYTF. DNA for the CDR3: TGTGCCAGTAGTCCTACGAGGGGCTATGGCTACACCTTC.

The CDR3 is CASSQGHAGRGRGYTF. The CDR3 DNA is TGCGCCAGCAGCCAGGGACATGCAGGGAGAGGTAGGGGCTACACCTTC. The V gene is TRBV4-3, the J gene TRBJ1-2, with D maybe TRBD1 (6 bases). Germline CDR1 reads LGHNA; CDR2 reads YSLEER. The CDR3 consists of 16 residues. V lost 3 bases and J 8 bases, leaving 22 bases between the germline ends.